Below, 3 T cell receptor beta chains from the same sample are listed, as sequenced in a study of blood T cell repertoires in COVID-19 (dated by TCRdb to 2018 to 2021). Libraries were made using the immunoSEQ multiplex PCR assay. The clones in this table, taken by TCRdb from immuneACCESS, are in-frame only. Not every clone is retained; where verified, under half of the shortfall comes from an unresolved V gene, and the cause of the rest is unknown. The sample table contains a few hundred thousand clones; only one count was recorded for 80% to 85% of them. Together, the top ten hold around 3.5% of the sample. Material: PBMCs or T cells enriched from blood (not recorded which). These receptors were obtained from a man between 45 and 60 years old who had recovered from COVID-19.

The rearrangement joins TRBV6-5 to TRBJ1-1; 7 nucleotides match TRBD1. The CDR3 length is 10 residues. Germline V lookup: CDR1 MNHEY, CDR2 SVGAGI. V was pared by 7 bases and J by 7 bases, with 0 bases of the junction left unmatched. The CDR3 bases are TGTGCCAGCAACAGGGGTGAAGCTTTCTTT. Protein: CASNRGEAFF.

This clone came up once. The J gene is TRBJ2-5, the V gene TRBV11-2, with 8 positions matching TRBD2. Germline V gives CDR1 SGHAT, CDR2 FQNNGV. This CDR3 contains 15 residues. The J segment lost 5 bases and the V segment lost 5 bases, leaving 10 bases of the junction unmatched. This chain's CDR3 is CASSVGTSARETQYF. The CDR3 coding sequence is TGTGCCAGCAGCGTTGGGACTAGTGCCCGGGAGACCCAGTACTTC.

The chain joins TRBV5-4 to TRBJ1-1; TRBD1 aligns across 7 bases. From germline, CDR1 is SGHNT and CDR2 YYREEE (reference sequence). After removal of 5 bases from V and 1 base from J, the junction contained 11 bases not matched to a gene. This CDR3 is 16 amino acids long. Here the CDR3 reads CASSSRQGGPNTEAFF. In nucleotides, the CDR3 is TGTGCCAGCAGTTCTCGACAGGGCGGCCCGAACACTGAAGCTTTCTTT.